The following is a T cell receptor beta chain sequence with its context. Its target is unknown. Additional DNA sequences in this sample encode the identical CDR3. The record originates from a study of beta chain features in type 1 diabetes. Based on CD45RO/CCR7/CD25/CD127/CD95/CD27, CD4+ regulatory, stem cell-like memory, naive and central memory cells were sorted. Sequenced material consisted of expressed TCRB transcripts (all of the isolated RNA was reverse transcribed). Clones were read by immunoSEQ multiplex PCR, and TCRdb kept only the in-frame ones, dropping some. The sample has approximately 150,000 clones, 10% seen once. Study-level results: Patients with type 1 diabetes showed fewer VDJ junction insertions and more deletions. Moderate yet significant TCRB CDR3 shortening was seen in Type 1 diabetes patients in all four CD4+ subsets.

With 5 bases clipped from V and 10 bases from J, the junction kept 11 bases outside the gene matches. Germline-derived CDR1 and CDR2 are SGHDT and YYEEEE. The CDR3 is 14 residues long. Input material: naive CD4+ T cells from blood. The TCR was taken from a young man in good health. The chain has TRBV5-6 and TRBJ2-1; 8 bases agree with TRBD2. The CDR3 here is CASRERGLTMEQFF. CDR3 DNA sequence: TGTGCCAGCAGAGAGCGGGGGCTTACAATGGAGCAGTTCTTC.